This TCR beta chain was captured in a study of CD8 T cells in ankylosing spondylitis. This clonotype was observed a few times. Its antigen is undetermined. Study-level points and caveats: Disease-linked clones reportedly showed significant enrichment in matched ankylosing spondylitis synovial fluid. Disease-linked clones were found to be CD8+ and relatively rare in peripheral blood.

After removal of 6 bases from V and 5 bases from J, the junction contained 6 bases not matched to a gene. The CDR3 is made up of 16 amino acids. Per the germline V gene, CDR1 is MNHNS and CDR2 is SASEGT. Making use of molecular barcodes, quantitative 5'-RACE generated TCR beta libraries. TCRdb reprocessed the 5' RACE reads with MiXCR, giving one entry per CDR3 protein. The table includes about 240,000 distinct CDR3 sequences, around 10% detected once. The TCR comes from a male donor with ankylosing spondylitis or in good health (not recorded which). The sample was blood, either unsorted or a sorted T cell fraction (not recorded which). The rearrangement uses TRBV6-1 and TRBJ2-1, with TRBD2 identical over 14 bases. CDR3 sequence reads: CASRRTSGGPNNEQFF. The CDR3 DNA follows: TGTGCCAGCAGGCGGACTAGCGGGGGGCCCAACAATGAGCAGTTCTTC.